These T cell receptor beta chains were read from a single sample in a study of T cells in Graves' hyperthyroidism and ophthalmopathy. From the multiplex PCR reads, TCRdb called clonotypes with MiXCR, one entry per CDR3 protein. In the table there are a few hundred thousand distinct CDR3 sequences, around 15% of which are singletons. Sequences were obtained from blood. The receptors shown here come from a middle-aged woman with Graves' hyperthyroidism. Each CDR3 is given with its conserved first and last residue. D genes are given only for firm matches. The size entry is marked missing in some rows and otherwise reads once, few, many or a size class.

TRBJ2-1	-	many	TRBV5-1	TGCGCCAGCAGCTTGAGGGAGATCGGCAATGAGCAGTTCTTC	CASSLREIGNEQFF
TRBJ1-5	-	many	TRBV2	TGTGCCAGTGGGGGGGATCAGCCCCAGCATTTT	CASGGDQPQHF
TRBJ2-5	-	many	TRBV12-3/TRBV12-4	TGTGCCAGCAGTTCACCGGGACGGCCTTTGCCCCAGTACTTC	CASSSPGRPLPQYF
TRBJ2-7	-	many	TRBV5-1	TGCGCCAGCAGTCCTACGGCGACAGGCTACGAGCAGTACTTC	CASSPTATGYEQYF
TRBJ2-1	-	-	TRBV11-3	TGTGCCAGCAGCCCGGTATGGTCGGGGAATGAGCAGTTCTTC	CASSPVWSGNEQFF
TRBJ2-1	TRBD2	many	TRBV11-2	TGTGCCAGCAGTCAACCGGGACTAGTCTACAATGAGCAGTTCTTC	CASSQPGLVYNEQFF
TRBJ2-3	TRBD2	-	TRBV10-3	TGTGCCTCCTCCGGGACTAGCTACGCCGATACGCAGTATTTT	CASSGTSYADTQYF
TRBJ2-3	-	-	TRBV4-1	TGCGCCAGCAGCCAAGAAGCGAGCGGGTCACGGGATACGCAGTATTTT	CASSQEASGSRDTQYF
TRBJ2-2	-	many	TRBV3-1	TGTGCCAGCAGCCAAGTCGACGGGGCGAGTACCGGGGAGCTGTTTTTT	CASSQVDGASTGELFF
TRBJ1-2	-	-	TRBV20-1	TGCAGTGCCTCTCTCCGGGGAAACTATGGCTACACCTTC	CSASLRGNYGYTF
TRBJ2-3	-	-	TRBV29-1	TGCAGCGTTGAAGCCAGGGGTGGCACAGATACGCAGTATTTT	CSVEARGGTDTQYF
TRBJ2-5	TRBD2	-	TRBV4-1	TGCGTCAGCAGCCCTACAGCGGGAGGGCTGGAGACCCAGTACTTC	CVSSPTAGGLETQYF
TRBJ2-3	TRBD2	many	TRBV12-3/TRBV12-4	TGTGCCAGCAGTTTAATGGCTAGCGGAACTAGCACAGATACGCAGTATTTT	CASSLMASGTSTDTQYF
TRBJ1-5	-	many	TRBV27	TGTGCCAGCAGTTTAAAGGGAGGGCTGGGTCAGCCCCAGCATTTT	CASSLKGGLGQPQHF
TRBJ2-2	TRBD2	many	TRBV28	TGTGCCAGCAGTAGTGGCAGGCTAGCGGCCAACACCGGGGAGCTGTTTTTT	CASSSGRLAANTGELFF
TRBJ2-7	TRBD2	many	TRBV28	TGTGCCAGCGGCGGCGTGTGGGAGGGCGAGCAGTACTTC	CASGGVWEGEQYF
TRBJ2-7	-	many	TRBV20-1	TGCAGTGCTCGGGAAGGAGGGTCCAACGAGCAGTACTTC	CSAREGGSNEQYF
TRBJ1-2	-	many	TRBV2	TGTGCCAGCAGTGCCATGGGGGATGGCTACACCTTC	CASSAMGDGYTF
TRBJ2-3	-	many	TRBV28	TGTGCCAGCAGTTTTCTGGCTAACACAGATACGCAGTATTTT	CASSFLANTDTQYF
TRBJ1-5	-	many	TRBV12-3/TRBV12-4	TGTGCCAGCAGTTTAGGGCAGGGAACCATCGGTAGCAATCAGCCCCAGCATTTT	CASSLGQGTIGSNQPQHF
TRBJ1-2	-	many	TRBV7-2	TGTGCCAGCAGCTCCATTCAGGGGAACTATGGCTACACCTTC	CASSSIQGNYGYTF
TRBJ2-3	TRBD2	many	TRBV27	TGTGCCAGTCGACTAGCGGGAGCAAGGAGCACAGATACGCAGTATTTT	CASRLAGARSTDTQYF
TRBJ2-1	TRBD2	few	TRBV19	TGTGCCAGTAGTATAGCGGGAGGTTCTAATGAGCAGTTCTTC	CASSIAGGSNEQFF
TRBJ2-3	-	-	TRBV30	TGTGCCTGGAGTGTAGGGGGGGGGAGTACAGATACGCAGTATTTT	CAWSVGGGSTDTQYF
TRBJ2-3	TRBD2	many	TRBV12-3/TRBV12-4	TGTGCCAGCAGACGAACTAGCGGGAGGGCCCTCGGCACAGATACGCAGTATTTT	CASRRTSGRALGTDTQYF
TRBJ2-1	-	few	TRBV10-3	TGTGCCATCAGTGGACGGGACTCTTACAATGAGCAGTTCTTC	CAISGRDSYNEQFF
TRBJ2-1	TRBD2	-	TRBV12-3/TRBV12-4	TGTGCCAGCAGATATTTAGCGGGAGGTCCCTACAATGAGCAGTTCTTC	CASRYLAGGPYNEQFF
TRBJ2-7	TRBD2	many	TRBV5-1	TGCGCCAGCAGCCCGGGACTAGCGGGAGGGAGGTACGAGCAGTACTTC	CASSPGLAGGRYEQYF
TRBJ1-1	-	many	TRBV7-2	TGTGCCAGCAGCCCCGAGAGGGGCACTATGAACACTGAAGCTTTCTTT	CASSPERGTMNTEAFF
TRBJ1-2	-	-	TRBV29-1	TGCAGCGCTCTAGGGGGGGGTGGCGATGGCTACACCTTC	CSALGGGGDGYTF
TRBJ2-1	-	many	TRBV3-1	TGTGCCAGCAGCCCCTGGGTGGGAGAACTTTCCAATGAGCAGTTCTTC	CASSPWVGELSNEQFF
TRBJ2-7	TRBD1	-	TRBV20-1	TGCAGTGCCCGTCCCCGGGACAGTGCCTACGAGCAGTACTTC	CSARPRDSAYEQYF
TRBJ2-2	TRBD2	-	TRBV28	TGTGCCAGCAGTCCTCAGGCGGGAGCCCCGGGCACCGGGGAGCTGTTTTTT	CASSPQAGAPGTGELFF
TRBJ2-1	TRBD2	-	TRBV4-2	TGTGCCAGCAGCCAAGACGGGACTATCAATGAGCAGTTCTTC	CASSQDGTINEQFF
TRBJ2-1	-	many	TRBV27	TGTGCCAGCAGTTTATCGGGGACAGGGCCCGGGACTAGCTTTTTCAATGAGCAGTTCTTC	CASSLSGTGPGTSFFNEQFF
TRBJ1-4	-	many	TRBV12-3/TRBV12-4	TGTGCCAGCCGAGAGGGGGTGACTAATGAAAAACTGTTTTTT	CASREGVTNEKLFF
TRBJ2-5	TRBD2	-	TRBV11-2	TGTGCCAGCAGCCCCTCCCGGCGGGGGGGGGAAGAGACCCAGTACTTC	CASSPSRRGGEETQYF